This T cell receptor (beta chain) stems from a study of T-cell memory formation after mild COVID-19. Study as a whole: TCR clusters were mostly donor specific.

TCRdb analysed the 5' RACE reads with MiXCR anew, one entry per CDR3 protein. The sample has 470,000 or so distinct CDR3 sequences, roughly 18% seen once. Concerning this clonotype itself: What it recognizes is unknown.

The CDR3 sequence is 15 residues long. V lost 5 bases, J lost 4 bases, and 17 bases lay in between. From germline, CDR1 is MDHEN and CDR2 SYDVKM. General observations from the study: Clones that shrank (day 15 to 85) were balanced CD4/CD8, whereas later expanders leaned CD4+. Proof of SARS-CoV-2 specificity was absent for the second-wave clones that crested on day 37. The appearance of some responding clones in pre-infection memory suggested that cross-reactive memory joined.

The chain joins TRBV28 to TRBJ1-2, with D possibly matching TRBD1 (6 bases). The sequence was obtained from an adult woman who had mild COVID-19 (a few samples of this study predate the infection). Cell type and time point are not known. The material sequenced was PBMCs or a T cell subset sorted from them (not recorded which). This chain's CDR3 is CASSGGPELLYGYTF. In DNA, the CDR3 is TGTGCCAGCAGTGGGGGGCCGGAGCTCCTCTATGGCTACACCTTC.